The 30 T cell receptor beta chains below all came from one sample that was sequenced in a study of CD8 T cells in ankylosing spondylitis. One entry per CDR3 protein results from TCRdb running MiXCR on the 5' RACE reads. The table lists a few hundred thousand distinct CDR3 sequences, about 24% of them singletons. Sequenced sample: blood, either unsorted or a sorted T cell fraction (not recorded which). Every receptor here comes from a male donor with ankylosing spondylitis or in good health (not recorded which).

There are many counts of this clonotype. V is TRBV20-1 and J is TRBJ2-5, with D possibly matching TRBD2 (6 bases). V was shortened by 1 base and J by 5 bases, with 8 bases between the two germline ends. CDR1 and CDR2 from the germline V gene are DFQATT and SNEGSKA (reference sequence). CDR3 length equals 12 residues. The CDR3 here is CSARGRGETQYF. The DNA for the CDR3 is TGCAGTGCTAGAGGGCGGGGTGAGACCCAGTACTTC.

This clonotype has a single count. The chain combines TRBV12-3 or TRBV12-4 with TRBJ2-5, with D perhaps TRBD1 (6 bases). Trimming took off 5 bases at V and 5 bases at J, with 12 bases between the two ends. This CDR3 comprises 13 residues. The CDR3 here is CASSRDMGETQYF. CDR3 nucleotides: TGTGCCAGCAGTCGGGACATGGGGGAGACCCAGTACTTC.

V gene TRBV7-2 combines with J gene TRBJ2-2; maybe TRBD1 (5 bases). CDR1 SGHTA and CDR2 FQGNSA come from the germline V gene. The CDR3 covers 15 residues. V was trimmed by 5 bases and J by 0 bases, leaving 10 bases between them. CDR3 nucleotide sequence: TGTGCCAGCAGCGTCTTGACAGCGAACACCGGGGAGCTGTTTTTT. This encodes CASSVLTANTGELFF.

The CDR3: CASSYRLGGGAYNEQFF. The CDR3 DNA reads TGTGCCAGCAGTTACCGGCTGGGCGGGGGGGCCTACAATGAGCAGTTCTTC. This chain joins TRBV6-5 and TRBJ2-1; 9 positions agree with TRBD2. The CDR3 sequence is 17 residues long. Germline CDR1 reads MNHEY; CDR2 reads SVGAGI. V shed 2 bases and J 2 bases; nucleotides not matched to a gene: 7.

This clonotype was observed many times. The gene calls are TRBV28 and TRBJ2-7, with a possible D match to TRBD2 (6 bases). The germline V gene encodes CDR1 MDHEN and CDR2 SYDVKM. V shed 6 bases and J shed 2 bases, with 17 bases lying between them. The CDR3 spans 15 residues. Here the CDR3 DNA reads TGTGCCAGCAGCCCCTGGCGGGGTGAGACCTACGAGCAGTACTTC. Translation: CASSPWRGETYEQYF.

This clonotype was counted many times. The chain carries TRBV7-6 and TRBJ2-1; D is unresolved. The CDR3 spans 15 residues. V was trimmed by 6 bases and J by 4 bases, leaving 16 bases between them. Germline-derived CDR1 and CDR2 are SGHVS and FNYEAQ. In DNA, the CDR3 is TGTGCCAGCAGTCCTACGGGTCCTCGGTACAATGAGCAGTTCTTC. The encoded protein is CASSPTGPRYNEQFF. The full variable domain, completed using reference TRBV7-6 and TRBJ2-1, is GAGVSQSPRYKVTKRGQDVALRCDPISGHVSLYWYRQALGQGPEFLTYFNYEAQQDKSGLPNDRFSAERPEGSISTLTIQRTEQRDSAMYRCASSPTGPRYNEQFFGPGTRLTVL.

The chain combines TRBV5-8 with TRBJ2-7; D is perhaps TRBD1 (5 bases). CDR1 is SGHTS, CDR2 YDEGEE, per germline. V lost 3 bases to trimming and J lost 3 bases, with 10 bases between them. The CDR3 runs 13 residues. CDR3 sequence (DNA): TGTGCCAGCAGCTCCGGACACAACTACGAGCAGTACTTC. This gives the protein CASSSGHNYEQYF.

The genes are TRBV20-1 and TRBJ2-2; D is ambiguous. The V and J ends lost 4 bases and 0 bases respectively, with 15 bases between them. The germline gives CDR1 DFQATT, CDR2 SNEGSKA (reference sequence). The CDR3 has 16 residues. For the CDR3, the DNA is TGCAGTGCTAAGCTGTTATCTTTATCGAACACCGGGGAGCTGTTTTTT. Its protein is CSAKLLSLSNTGELFF.

This clonotype showed up just a few times. This sequence joins TRBV5-1 and TRBJ2-7, with 7 bases that match TRBD1. Unmatched junction bases numbered 2, after V lost 0 bases and J lost 2 bases. The CDR3 runs to 14 residues. Germline-derived CDR1 and CDR2 are SGHRS and YFSETQ. The CDR3 DNA follows: TGCGCCAGCAGCTTGGGGGGACAGACCTACGAGCAGTACTTC. Translating it yields CASSLGGQTYEQYF. The complete variable domain, with remaining parts taken from reference TRBV5-1 and TRBJ2-7, reads KAGVTQTPRYLIKTRGQQVTLSCSPISGHRSVSWYQQTPGQGLQFLFEYFSETQRNKGNFPGRFSGRQFSNSRSEMNVSTLELGDSALYLCASSLGGQTYEQYFGPGTRLTVT.

The chain links TRBV20-1 to TRBJ2-7; weak D call: TRBD2 (6 bases). The CDR3 consists of 15 residues. CDR1 and CDR2 from the germline V gene are DFQATT and SNEGSKA (reference sequence). Trimming pared 3 bases from V and 1 base from J, leaving 16 bases between. CDR3 coding DNA: TGCAGTGCTAGCCCCGCGGGGTACTCTTCCTACGAGCAGTACTTC. The encoded protein is CSASPAGYSSYEQYF.

The rearrangement uses TRBV20-1 and TRBJ2-7; D perhaps matches TRBD1 (6 bases). Germline values: CDR1 DFQATT, CDR2 SNEGSKA (reference sequence). This CDR3 has 14 amino acids. Trimming took 3 bases from V and 2 from J, leaving 14 bases between them. CDR3 nucleotide sequence: TGCAGTGCTAGGAGGGCAGGGGCCACCTACGAGCAGTACTTC. Encoded protein: CSARRAGATYEQYF.

There are a few counts of this clonotype. This chain uses TRBV2 with TRBJ2-5; perhaps TRBD1 as D (5 bases). V was cut by 6 bases and J by 5 bases, with 16 bases left in between. Germline lookup yields CDR1 SNHLY and CDR2 FYNNEI. CDR3 length: 14 residues. The CDR3 protein is CASSQGRAEETQYF. The CDR3 DNA reads TGTGCCAGCAGCCAGGGTAGGGCGGAGGAGACCCAGTACTTC.

This clonotype was seen repeatedly, ten times or more. This sequence joins TRBV20-1 and TRBJ2-3; D remains ambiguous. The germline V and J ends were trimmed by 3 bases and 5 bases, with 3 bases remaining between them. The CDR3 length is 10 residues. Germline-derived CDR1 and CDR2 are DFQATT and SNEGSKA (reference sequence). CDR3 loop: CSASGDTQYF. The DNA for the CDR3 is TGCAGTGCTAGCGGAGATACGCAGTATTTT.

The sample holds many counts of this clonotype. This chain uses TRBV10-3 with TRBJ1-5, with 8 bases that match TRBD1. V lost 7 bases, J lost 5 bases, and 4 bases stayed unmatched. The CDR3 has 13 amino acids. The V gene's germline CDR1 is ENHRY and CDR2 SYGVKD. The CDR3 DNA follows: TGTGCCATCAAACAGGGGGTTGATCAGCCCCAGCATTTT. It codes for CAIKQGVDQPQHF.

V is TRBV15 and J is TRBJ2-7; tentative D call: TRBD1 (5 bases). From germline, CDR1 is LNHNV and CDR2 YYDKDF (reference sequence). V was clipped by 5 bases and J by 3 bases, with 17 bases between them. CDR3 length equals 15 residues. CDR3 residues: CATSLLPGSNYEQYF. The CDR3 coding sequence is TGTGCCACCAGCCTCCTCCCAGGGTCCAACTACGAGCAGTACTTC.

The CDR3 bases are TGCGCCAGCAGCACCGGGAACTACCAGGGGACAGATACGCAGTATTTT. It yields the protein CASSTGNYQGTDTQYF. This sequence joins TRBV4-1 and TRBJ2-3; tentatively, D is TRBD1 (6 bases). CDR1 is MGHRA and CDR2 is YSYEKL in the germline V gene. V was cut by 5 bases and J by 3 bases, with 18 bases left in between. The CDR3 runs to 16 residues.

This clonotype was picked up many times. The rearrangement links TRBV12-3 or TRBV12-4 to TRBJ2-7; TRBD2 matches at 8 bases. CDR3 length equals 15 residues. V shed 4 bases, J shed 6 bases, and the junction held 11 bases outside the gene matches. CDR3 residues: CASSSGSGGPSEQYF. CDR3 DNA sequence: TGTGCCAGCAGTTCCGGGAGCGGGGGCCCCTCCGAGCAGTACTTC.

This clonotype has just a few counts. The J gene is TRBJ2-7, the V gene TRBV6-5; weak D call: TRBD2 (6 bases). Germline CDR1 is MNHEY and CDR2 is SVGAGI. The CDR3 loop spans 15 amino acids. Trimming took 1 base from V and 4 from J, leaving 14 bases between them. The CDR3 spells CASSYFIGGPYEQYF. CDR3 coding DNA: TGTGCCAGCAGTTACTTTATCGGGGGACCTTACGAGCAGTACTTC.

The chain combines TRBV20-1 with TRBJ2-7; D might be TRBD1 (5 bases). The CDR3 loop spans 14 amino acids. Germline V gene data show CDR1 as DFQATT and CDR2 as SNEGSKA (reference sequence). The V end lost 3 bases, the J end lost 0 bases, and 12 bases lay between the germline ends. In DNA, the CDR3 is TGCAGTGCTAGGCGTCAGGGCTACTCCTACGAGCAGTACTTC. The encoded protein is CSARRQGYSYEQYF.

This clonotype was seen more than once but under ten times. This sequence joins TRBV10-3 and TRBJ1-4; no reliable D call. The CDR3 contains 14 residues. V lost 2 bases and J 10 bases, leaving 14 bases between the germline ends. CDR1 is ENHRY and CDR2 is SYGVKD in the germline V gene. The CDR3 DNA sequence: TGTGCCATCAGTGAGGGTCAGCCATTGGGAAAACTGTTTTTT. This sequence encodes CAISEGQPLGKLFF.

This chain connects TRBV30 to TRBJ2-4; D is perhaps TRBD1 (5 bases). The germline V gene has CDR1 GTSNPN and CDR2 SVGIG (reference sequence). The V end lost 2 bases, the J end lost 2 bases, and 13 bases lay between the germline ends. The CDR3 consists of 15 residues. CDR3 coding DNA: TGTGCCTGGAGTCCTAGGGGCGCGTCCAAAAACATTCAGTACTTC. Amino acid sequence: CAWSPRGASKNIQYF.

The chain has TRBV12-3 or TRBV12-4 and TRBJ2-2; 10 bases map to TRBD2. With 6 bases clipped from V and 7 bases from J, the junction kept 2 bases outside the gene matches. CDR3 length: 13 amino acids. CDR3 sequence (DNA): TGTGCCAGCAGGCTAGCGGGGGTCGGGGAGCTGTTTTTT. As protein: CASRLAGVGELFF.

In this sample, this clonotype turned up a few times. The genes are TRBV20-1 and TRBJ1-1; a possible D gene is TRBD1 (6 bases). V was pared by 4 bases and J by 3 bases, with 6 bases between. The germline V gene encodes CDR1 DFQATT and CDR2 SNEGSKA (reference sequence). The CDR3 is made up of 11 amino acids. CDR3 nucleotides: TGCAGTGCTACAGGGGACACTGAAGCTTTCTTT. Its translation: CSATGDTEAFF.

The chain joins TRBV20-1 to TRBJ1-2; a possible D gene is TRBD1 (6 bases). Trimming took 6 bases from V and 6 from J, leaving 14 bases between them. Germline V gene sequence: CDR1 DFQATT, CDR2 SNEGSKA (reference sequence). The CDR3 totals 12 residues. The CDR3 sequence is CSAPPQGNGYTF. The CDR3 DNA is TGCAGTGCACCCCCGCAGGGGAATGGCTACACCTTC.

This clonotype was detected ten times or more. The rearrangement uses TRBV20-1 and TRBJ2-3; 10 bases align to TRBD2. V was pared by 6 bases and J by 4 bases, with 4 bases of the junction left unmatched. CDR3 length: 13 residues. CDR1 is DFQATT and CDR2 is SNEGSKA in the germline V gene (reference sequence). Here the CDR3 reads CSAAAGGPDTQYF. The CDR3 DNA follows: TGCAGTGCGGCAGCGGGGGGGCCAGATACGCAGTATTTT.

This clonotype showed up many times. The CDR3, as DNA: TGCAGTGCTAGGGGACCATCCGGACTATGGGATGAGCAGTTCTTC. Residues: CSARGPSGLWDEQFF. The rearrangement links TRBV20-1 to TRBJ2-1; D perhaps matches TRBD2 (6 bases). V lost 3 bases and J lost 8, with 20 bases in between. CDR3 length: 15 residues. CDR1 DFQATT and CDR2 SNEGSKA come from the germline V gene (reference sequence).

This clonotype was seen at least ten times. CDR3 loop: CASRETGSSTDTQYF. DNA for the CDR3: TGCGCCAGCAGGGAAACAGGTTCTAGCACAGATACGCAGTATTTT. The V call is TRBV10-2, the J call TRBJ2-3, with D possibly TRBD1 on 5 matching bases. V lost 6 bases and J lost 0, with 13 bases in between. This CDR3 contains 15 residues. The germline V gene encodes CDR1 WSHSY and CDR2 SAAADI.

The chain joins TRBV5-1 to TRBJ2-3; TRBD2 might be the D (6 bases). The germline CDR1 and CDR2 sequences are SGHRS and YFSETQ. The CDR3 spans 13 residues. Trimming removed 0 bases at V and 14 bases at J, with 16 bases between. CDR3 amino acids: CASSLGESGFPYF. CDR3 sequence (DNA): TGCGCCAGCAGCTTGGGTGAGAGCGGGTTCCCGTATTTT.

The chain joins TRBV10-3 to TRBJ2-1, with D tentatively TRBD2 (6 bases). Trimming stripped 0 bases from V and 5 bases from J, with 14 bases between. The CDR3 sequence is 16 residues long. CDR1 and CDR2 from the germline V gene are ENHRY and SYGVKD. CDR3: CAISESAGILDNEQFF. The CDR3 DNA sequence: TGTGCCATCAGTGAGTCCGCGGGGATCCTAGACAATGAGCAGTTCTTC.

At least ten counts were recorded for this clonotype. The rearrangement joins TRBV4-2 to TRBJ2-3; tentatively, D is TRBD2 (7 bases). V lost 1 base and J lost 5, with 13 bases in between. This CDR3 comprises 15 residues. Germline CDR1 is LGHNA and CDR2 is YNFKEQ. Here the CDR3 DNA reads TGTGCCAGCAGCCAAGGGTCGGGGGGCCAAGATACGCAGTATTTT. It specifies CASSQGSGGQDTQYF.